These T cell receptor beta chains were read from a single sample in a study of cytomegalovirus exposure and HLA in healthy donors. Clones were read by immunoSEQ multiplex PCR, and TCRdb kept only the in-frame ones, dropping some. The repertoire holds 190,000 or so clones, over 80% seen once, with around 1.7% in the top ten. The sample taken for sequencing was PBMCs. The receptor set was obtained from a man in his forties or fifties in good health and CMV-seronegative. The CDR3 runs from the conserved cysteine through the conserved F or W. Each record gives: V gene, J gene, CDR3 protein.

>TRBV6-1|TRBJ2-7
CASSEVNRYEQYF
>TRBV5-5|TRBJ1-3
CASSPGQGRYPYSGNTIYF
>TRBV30|TRBJ1-2
CAWSVRGGYTF
>TRBV7-9|TRBJ1-3
CASSSDRVSGNTIYF
>TRBV5-8|TRBJ2-5
CASRRGTPEETQYF
>TRBV7-2|TRBJ1-2
CASSLIAGRDYGYTF
>TRBV15|TRBJ2-5
CATSNRGGRETQYF
>TRBV6-5|TRBJ2-3
CASSYTHLEDTQYF
>TRBV4-3|NA
CASSPGVAGDYEQYF
>TRBV14|TRBJ2-5
CASSQDPTGVGKTQYF
>TRBV11-2|TRBJ1-1
CASATGLNTEAFF
>TRBV6-5|TRBJ1-6
CASSYGGTNSPLHF
>TRBV7-9|TRBJ2-5
CASSQTGGQETQYF
>TRBV29-1|TRBJ1-2
CSGGQGGLYGYTF
>TRBV15|TRBJ2-1
CATSGRQGSAPSYNEQFF
>TRBV6-5|TRBJ2-5
CASKGGAFVETQYF
>TRBV5-6|TRBJ2-1
CASSLSPRAGTYNEQFF
>TRBV7-9|TRBJ1-5
CASSLASGGDQPQHF
>TRBV28|TRBJ1-1
CASRADRGLSRTEAFF
>TRBV10-3|TRBJ2-4
CAISERSSGGKNIQYF
>TRBV9|TRBJ2-4
CASSVDYAGNIQYF
>TRBV2|TRBJ2-2
CASSVGLAGGFSTGELFF
>TRBV7-2|TRBJ2-5
CASSLVGLRELETQYF
>TRBV10-1|TRBJ1-4
CASSESWTQGNNEKLFF
>TRBV28|TRBJ1-2
CASSTGQGPYGYTF
>TRBV4-1|TRBJ1-2
CASSQDRGNYGYTF
>TRBV7-2|TRBJ2-1
CASSLFRQGSSYNEQFF
>TRBV7-8|TRBJ1-1
CASSLVSRQVNTEAFF
>TRBV11-2|TRBJ2-2
CASSLQVSNTGELFF
>TRBV7-6|TRBJ2-2
CASSPRVTGELFF
>TRBV7-2|TRBJ2-7
CASSLDSLYSYEQYF
>TRBV10-3|TRBJ2-5
CAIAGGAETQYF
>TRBV18|TRBJ2-7
CASSREGYEQYF
>TRBV6-5|TRBJ1-5
CASRLQGNQPQHF
>TRBV5-1|TRBJ2-3
CASRTGGPEDTQYF
>TRBV5-1|TRBJ1-2
CASSLGDDGYTF
>TRBV7-2|TRBJ1-2
CASNPGQGNYGYTF
>TRBV7-9|TRBJ1-2
CSSSLRALPNYGYTF
>TRBV9|TRBJ1-4
CASSVEDRGGEKLFF
>TRBV7-2|TRBJ1-2
CASSPQGAGGYGYTF
>TRBV10-3|TRBJ2-7
CAIAGTDNHEQYF
>TRBV7-3|TRBJ2-3
CASSLTAISTDTQYF
>TRBV6-6|TRBJ2-3
CASSPAGGGRLTQYF
>TRBV30|TRBJ1-5
CAWSDWGVGNQPQHF
>TRBV7-6|TRBJ1-3
CASSTEGNTIYF
>TRBV7-2|TRBJ1-2
CASSPDRTINYGYTF
>TRBV7-9|TRBJ2-1
CASSFASGIYNEQFF
>TRBV27|TRBJ2-7
CASSSRGRRAGSYEQYF
>TRBV2|TRBJ1-1
CASSDREGTEAFF
>TRBV28|TRBJ1-2
CASRRQSDGYTF
>TRBV18|TRBJ2-7
CASSPPRGSYEQYF
>TRBV6-1|TRBJ2-7
CASSEARVENEQYF
>TRBV18|TRBJ1-1
CASSPLWGQGENTEAFF
>TRBV7-3|TRBJ2-7
CASSFGGGEQYF
>TRBV4-3|TRBJ2-2
CASSRGVANTGELFF
>TRBV4-3|TRBJ1-1
CASSSTGVTEAFF
>TRBV6-5|TRBJ2-5
CASSATGKETQYF
>TRBV19|TRBJ2-2
CASRTVNRYTGELFF
>TRBV29-1|TRBJ2-1
CSVLTSGGAWQFF
>TRBV4-3|TRBJ1-5
CASSRRYQEGNQPQHF